This TCR beta chain came from a study of regulatory T cells in long-lasting Graves disease. Whole-study results and caveats: Persistent disease preferred TRBV28, TRBJ1-2 and TRBJ2-5; new disease, TRBV20-1 and TRBJ2-1.

The CDR3 runs to 16 residues. Trimming removed 5 bases from V and 0 bases from J; junction bases left unmatched: 7. Per germline, CDR1 SQVTM and CDR2 ANQGSEA. CDR3-region Arm-PCR and iRepertoire HTBI primers produced the TCR beta libraries. One entry per CDR3 protein results from TCRdb running MiXCR on the multiplex PCR reads. The sample contains some 450,000 distinct CDR3 sequences, around 20% of which appear only once. This clonotype was observed a few times. Its antigen is as yet unknown. Described time point: persistent/refractory GD, antithyroid drugs over 5 years with positive TRAb. Construction of the TCR library relied on RNA isolated from PBMCs.

This TCR came from a female donor with Graves disease. The J gene is TRBJ2-7, the V gene TRBV29-1; 13 nucleotides line up with TRBD2. Sequences were derived from peripheral blood mononuclear cells (PBMCs), sampled when the disease was refractory, from a patient treated with antithyroid drugs. CDR3 sequence: CSVLGTSGVSSYEQYF. CDR3 in DNA: TGCAGCGTTTTAGGGACTAGCGGGGTAAGCTCCTACGAGCAGTACTTC.